Given below is one T cell receptor (beta chain) in context. The antigen remains unidentified. V dropped 0 bases and J dropped 4 bases, with 14 bases sitting between them. The CDR3 is 15 amino acids. Looked up from germline, CDR1 is SGDLS and CDR2 is YYNGEE. Here immunoSEQ multiplex PCR was the method, and the copy in TCRdb shows in-frame clones only, minus some. The sample consists of around 29,000 clones, about 85% of them appearing once. This record belongs to a study of a mutant IDH1 vaccine in newly diagnosed glioma. The time point: week 5, during vaccination. Mutant IDH1 20-mer peptide, at 300 ug, made up each vaccine dose, with topical imiquimod.

The sample was peripheral blood mononuclear cells (PBMCs), taken from a glioma patient whose treatment included an IDH1 peptide vaccine. The source is a woman between 40 and 55 years old with glioma. Some clones in this sample may be carry-over from other donors' samples. The chain is built from TRBV9 and TRBJ2-7; D gene ambiguous. The CDR3, as DNA: TGTGCCAGCAGCGTAGAAGGGCAGTTTGGGTACGAGCAGTACTTC. Translated, it gives CASSVEGQFGYEQYF. Full variable domain (outside the CDR3, taken from reference TRBV9 and TRBJ2-7): DSGVTQTPKHLITATGQRVTLRCSPRSGDLSVYWYQQSLDQGLQFLIQYYNGEERAKGNILERFSAQQFPDLHSELNLSSLELGDSALYFCASSVEGQFGYEQYFGPGTRLTVT.